Listed here are 32 T cell receptor beta chains from one sample, sequenced in a study of shared clonotypes between healthy human individuals. Libraries were prepared by immunoSEQ multiplex PCR; TCRdb keeps only in-frame clonotypes and omits some of them. In the table there are some 580,000 clones, approximately 97% of which are singletons. The sample consisted of naive CD4+ T cells sorted from blood. Described subset: CD45RA+ positively selected. All receptors derive from a woman aged 25 to 39 in good health.

The genes are TRBV2 and TRBJ2-1; 10 positions agree with TRBD1. The germline V gene has CDR1 SNHLY and CDR2 FYNNEI. With V trimmed by 6 bases and J by 2 bases, 4 bases remained unmatched. This CDR3 has 15 amino acids. The DNA for the CDR3 is TGTGCCAGCAGCGGGGACAGGGGTGCCTACAATGAGCAGTTCTTC. Translation gives CASSGDRGAYNEQFF.

The chain couples TRBV5-1 to TRBJ1-4; D is unresolved. V was trimmed by 0 bases and J by 5 bases, leaving 8 bases between them. This CDR3 is built from 14 residues. The germline V gene has CDR1 SGHRS and CDR2 YFSETQ. The CDR3 DNA follows: TGCGCCAGCAGCTTGGGACATCTCAATGAAAAACTGTTTTTT. Translating it yields CASSLGHLNEKLFF.

This chain uses TRBV29-1 with TRBJ1-2, with 7 bases identical to TRBD1. The germline gives CDR1 SQVTM, CDR2 ANQGSEA. The length of the CDR3 is 15 residues. With V trimmed by 5 bases and J by 6 bases, 15 bases remained unmatched. This CDR3 reads CSVILRDSQADGYTF. DNA of the CDR3: TGCAGCGTTATTCTCCGGGACAGCCAAGCGGATGGCTACACCTTC.

This chain uses TRBV4-1 with TRBJ1-1; 10 positions match TRBD1. The CDR3 consists of 15 residues. Per germline, CDR1 MGHRA and CDR2 YSYEKL. The trim removed 4 bases at V and 4 bases at J, leaving 6 bases unmatched. The CDR3 sequence is CASSRVGQGTTEAFF. CDR3 bases: TGCGCCAGCAGCCGGGTGGGACAGGGGACCACTGAAGCTTTCTTT.

The J gene is TRBJ2-1, the V gene TRBV9, with 11 bases lining up with TRBD2. Per germline, CDR1 SGDLS and CDR2 YYNGEE. The CDR3 runs 16 residues. V lost 0 bases to trimming and J lost 3 bases; unmatched junction nucleotides: 2. The CDR3 is CASSVAGTSGYNEQFF. CDR3 sequence (DNA): TGTGCCAGCAGCGTAGCTGGGACTAGCGGCTACAATGAGCAGTTCTTC.

The rearrangement uses TRBV28 and TRBJ2-3; perhaps TRBD2 as D (5 bases). The ends were cut back, 1 base at V and 4 bases at J, with 15 bases in the middle. This CDR3 has 16 residues. The germline gives CDR1 MDHEN, CDR2 SYDVKM. The CDR3 sequence: CASSLSSGVRADTQYF. DNA of the CDR3: TGTGCCAGCAGTTTATCGAGCGGAGTTAGGGCAGATACGCAGTATTTT.

The count of this clone is one. V gene TRBV29-1 combines with J gene TRBJ2-7; TRBD2 matches 12 bases. Germline assignment: CDR1 SQVTM and CDR2 ANQGSEA. The V segment lost 5 bases and the J segment 5 bases; nucleotides outside the gene matches: 10. This CDR3 region has 15 residues. Here the CDR3 reads CSVSSLAGGPNEQYF. The CDR3 bases are TGCAGCGTTTCCTCCCTAGCGGGAGGGCCGAACGAGCAGTACTTC.

The sample holds one count of this clone. The V gene is TRBV5-1, the J gene TRBJ2-7; 7 positions agree with TRBD2. V shed 3 bases and J 0 bases; nucleotides not matched to a gene: 3. The germline gives CDR1 SGHRS, CDR2 YFSETQ. This CDR3 has 14 residues. The chain's CDR3 is CASSYERDSYEQYF. The CDR3 coding sequence is TGCGCCAGCAGCTACGAGCGGGACTCCTACGAGCAGTACTTC.

The rearrangement uses TRBV28 and TRBJ1-5, with TRBD1 matching 10 bases. The ends lost 4 bases at V and 5 bases at J; junction bases unmatched: 2. This CDR3 is built from 14 residues. Germline V gene data show CDR1 as MDHEN and CDR2 as SYDVKM. The CDR3, as DNA: TGTGCCAGCAGTTCGGACAGGGGGGATCAGCCCCAGCATTTT. Protein: CASSSDRGDQPQHF.

The chain links TRBV28 to TRBJ1-1; TRBD1 might be the D (5 bases). The CDR3 length is 16 residues. V lost 5 bases and J lost 3, with 19 bases in between. Germline loops: CDR1 MDHEN, CDR2 SYDVKM. The CDR3 DNA follows: TGTGCCAGCAGTCTCATTGGGGGGTTAAAAGACACTGAAGCTTTCTTT. It codes for CASSLIGGLKDTEAFF.

V gene TRBV25-1 combines with J gene TRBJ2-5; D remains unclear. CDR3 length: 14 residues. V was cut by 1 base and J by 1 base, with 7 bases left in between. Germline V gives CDR1 MGHDK, CDR2 SYGVNS. CDR3 in DNA: TGTGCCAGCAGTGAATCTGGCAGCCAAGAGACCCAGTACTTC. Its translation is CASSESGSQETQYF. The complete variable domain, with remaining parts taken from reference TRBV25-1 and TRBJ2-5, reads EADIYQTPRYLVIGTGKKITLECSQTMGHDKMYWYQQDPGMELHLIHYSYGVNSTEKGDLSSESTVSRIRTEHFPLTLESARPSHTSQYLCASSESGSQETQYFGPGTRLLVL.

To note about this clone: Other DNA sequences within the sample encode an identical CDR3. CDR3 in DNA: TGTGCCAGCAGTTACTCGAGGACTAGCGGGAGTGGAGAGCAGTACTTC. It yields the protein CASSYSRTSGSGEQYF. The chain joins TRBV6-5 to TRBJ2-7; 13 nucleotides line up with TRBD2. CDR3 length: 16 amino acids. Per germline, CDR1 MNHEY and CDR2 SVGAGI. With 0 bases clipped from V and 7 bases from J, the junction kept 6 bases outside the gene matches.

The chain recombines TRBV28 with TRBJ1-2, with D unclear. CDR3 length equals 12 residues. Trimming left V 5 bases short and J 8 bases short, with 12 bases between. The germline CDR1 and CDR2 sequences are MDHEN and SYDVKM. The CDR3 region has the DNA TGTGCCAGCAGTACCCCCGGTTACGGCTACACCTTC. It translates to CASSTPGYGYTF.

This chain joins TRBV29-1 and TRBJ2-3, with D perhaps matching TRBD2 (6 bases). CDR3 length equals 16 residues. The ends were cut back, 8 bases at V and 8 bases at J, with 29 bases in the middle. The V gene's germline CDR1 is SQVTM and CDR2 ANQGSEA. The CDR3 spells CSYLGGSNPLVGTQYF. DNA of the CDR3: TGCAGCTACCTGGGGGGTAGCAACCCCCTGGTCGGTACGCAGTATTTT.

The genes are TRBV5-1 and TRBJ2-5; D is undetermined. This CDR3 spans 13 amino acids. The ends were cut back, 1 base at V and 2 bases at J, with 6 bases in the middle. Per the germline V gene, CDR1 is SGHRS and CDR2 is YFSETQ. This CDR3 is CASSLSEQETQYF. The CDR3 bases are TGCGCCAGCAGCTTGTCCGAACAAGAGACCCAGTACTTC.

This chain connects TRBV14 to TRBJ1-2; a possible D gene is TRBD1 (5 bases). V was cut by 4 bases and J by 8 bases, with 17 bases left in between. The CDR3 is made up of 14 amino acids. Germline-derived CDR1 and CDR2 are SGHDN and FVKESK. The CDR3 spells CASSRTPISWGYTF. DNA for the CDR3: TGTGCCAGCAGCCGGACACCAATTTCGTGGGGCTACACCTTC.

The chain combines TRBV5-6 with TRBJ1-5; D ambiguous. Trimming took 6 bases from V and 2 from J, leaving 12 bases between them. The CDR3 length is 14 residues. CDR1 is SGHDT, CDR2 YYEEEE, per germline. The CDR3 region is CASIEDEGNQPQHF. Written as DNA, the CDR3 is TGTGCCAGCATCGAAGACGAGGGCAATCAGCCCCAGCATTTT.

This chain connects TRBV5-4 to TRBJ2-7, with unresolved D. Germline-derived CDR1 and CDR2 are SGHNT and YYREEE (reference sequence). The CDR3 is 13 amino acids. Trimming shortened V by 4 bases and J by 7 bases, and 15 bases separated the two germline ends. CDR3 loop: CASSHRQGPEQYF. In DNA, the CDR3 is TGTGCCAGCAGCCACCGACAAGGTCCGGAGCAGTACTTC.

This chain joins TRBV4-1 and TRBJ2-3; 9 positions agree with TRBD2. CDR1 is MGHRA and CDR2 is YSYEKL in the germline V gene. Unmatched junction bases numbered 6, after V lost 5 bases and J lost 0 bases. There are 16 residues in the CDR3. This CDR3 is CASSSSSGTSTDTQYF. CDR3 in DNA: TGCGCCAGCAGCAGCTCTAGCGGGACTAGCACAGATACGCAGTATTTT.

V is TRBV11-3 and J is TRBJ2-7; D may match TRBD1 or TRBD2 (5 bases each). V gave up 2 bases and J gave up 5 bases, with 13 bases separating them. CDR1 is SGHNT, CDR2 YENEEA, per germline. There are 14 residues in the CDR3. This CDR3 reads CASSLRQGVDEQYF. CDR3 DNA: TGTGCCAGCAGCTTACGGCAGGGAGTCGACGAGCAGTACTTC.

V and J are TRBV6-4 and TRBJ1-4; D is perhaps TRBD1 (5 bases). The CDR3 length is 14 residues. CDR1 and CDR2 from the germline V gene are MRHNA and SNTAGT. The V and J ends lost 6 bases and 3 bases respectively, with 11 bases between them. CDR3 DNA sequence: TGTGCCAGCAGCCCGACAGCATCTAATGAAAAACTGTTTTTT. Translated, it gives CASSPTASNEKLFF.

This chain links TRBV7-9 with TRBJ2-2; D gene unclear. Germline V gene lookup returns CDR1 SEHNR and CDR2 FQNEAQ (reference sequence). V lost 2 bases and J lost 7, with 8 bases in between. This CDR3 region has 13 residues. The CDR3 loop reads CASSLIIVGELFF. The CDR3 DNA is TGTGCCAGCAGCTTAATCATAGTCGGGGAGCTGTTTTTT.

The CDR3 sequence: CASSLVGGAYGYTF. DNA for the CDR3: TGTGCCAGCAGTTTGGTAGGGGGCGCCTATGGCTACACCTTC. This chain connects TRBV27 to TRBJ1-2; 7 bases fit TRBD1. The trim removed 3 bases at V and 4 bases at J, leaving 5 bases unmatched. The germline gives CDR1 MNHEY, CDR2 SMNVEV (reference sequence). CDR3 length equals 14 residues.

On this clone itself: Distinct nucleotide sequences in the sample also encode this CDR3. The chain employs TRBV18 and TRBJ2-7; 9 bases are shared with TRBD1. Per the germline V gene, CDR1 is KGHSH and CDR2 is LQKENI. V lost 0 bases to trimming and J lost 3 bases; unmatched junction nucleotides: 0. The CDR3 sequence is 14 residues long. In nucleotides, the CDR3 is TGTGCCAGCTCACCACCGGGACAGGGCTACGAGCAGTACTTC. Translating gives CASSPPGQGYEQYF.

The chain is built from TRBV5-4 and TRBJ2-3; a weak D match, TRBD2 (5 bases). CDR3 length: 16 residues. The V gene's germline CDR1 is SGHNT and CDR2 YYREEE (reference sequence). Between the trimmed V and J ends, which lost 0 bases and 2 bases, there was a span of 13 bases. The DNA of the CDR3 is TGTGCCAGCAGCTTGGGTGGGAGTTGGGACACAGATACGCAGTATTTT. Translated: CASSLGGSWDTDTQYF.

The rearrangement links TRBV30 to TRBJ1-2; the D gene is possibly TRBD1 (5 bases). Germline assignment: CDR1 GTSNPN and CDR2 SVGIG (reference sequence). V was trimmed by 3 bases and J by 4 bases, leaving 15 bases between them. The CDR3 has 14 amino acids. In DNA form, the CDR3 reads TGTGCCTGGAGGGTCCCGGGAGGGGTCTATGGCTACACCTTC. This gives the protein CAWRVPGGVYGYTF.

The chain is built from TRBV28 and TRBJ2-7; D gene uncertain. V dropped 5 bases and J dropped 2 bases, with 13 bases sitting between them. Germline V gene lookup returns CDR1 MDHEN and CDR2 SYDVKM. This CDR3 spans 14 amino acids. The CDR3 DNA sequence: TGTGCCAGCAGTATGGGATTTAAAACCTACGAGCAGTACTTC. It specifies CASSMGFKTYEQYF. Drawing the rest from reference TRBV28 and TRBJ2-7, the complete variable domain is DVKVTQSSRYLVKRTGEKVFLECVQDMDHENMFWYRQDPGLGLRLIYFSYDVKMKEKGDIPEGYSVSREKKERFSLILESASTNQTSMYLCASSMGFKTYEQYFGPGTRLTVT.

This clone occurred once. V is TRBV2 and J is TRBJ1-5, with D possibly matching TRBD1 (5 bases). The V gene lost 5 bases and the J gene lost 4 bases, with 15 bases spanning the gap. The CDR3 contains 15 residues. Germline CDR1 SNHLY, CDR2 FYNNEI. CDR3 region: CASSKVYRSNQPQHF. For the CDR3, the DNA is TGTGCCAGCAGTAAAGTTTACAGGTCTAATCAGCCCCAGCATTTT.

Remarks on this clone: The germline gene is not matched at one end of the junction; a read error may be the cause. The chain couples TRBV6-6 to TRBJ1-2; D might be TRBD1 (6 bases). Germline V lookup: CDR1 MNHNY, CDR2 SVGAGI (reference sequence). The CDR3 consists of 13 residues. This CDR3 is CAISDRDIFGYTF. As DNA, the CDR3 is TGTGCCATCAGTGACCGGGACATCTTTGGCTACACCTTC.

The CDR3 DNA reads as TGTGCCAGCAGCTTTACCAGGGGGCGCGACTATGGCTACACCTTC. Translated, it gives CASSFTRGRDYGYTF. V and J are TRBV7-9 and TRBJ1-2; TRBD1 agrees at 8 bases. CDR1 is SEHNR, CDR2 FQNEAQ, per germline (reference sequence). The CDR3 consists of 15 residues. With 3 bases clipped from V and 3 bases from J, the junction kept 6 bases outside the gene matches. Filled out from reference TRBV7-9 and TRBJ1-2, the complete variable domain reads DTGVSQNPRHKITKRGQNVTFRCDPISEHNRLYWYRQTLGQGPEFLTYFQNEAQLEKSRLLSDRFSAERPKGSFSTLEIQRTEQGDSAMYLCASSFTRGRDYGYTFGSGTRLTVV.

The gene calls are TRBV5-1 and TRBJ2-5; no reliable D call. CDR1 is SGHRS and CDR2 is YFSETQ in the germline V gene. V shed 3 bases and J shed 11 bases, with 11 bases lying between them. The CDR3 consists of 11 residues. The CDR3 nucleotides are TGCGCCAGCAGCTCGACGGGTGAGCAGTACTTC. Amino acids: CASSSTGEQYF.

The chain links TRBV18 to TRBJ1-3; 8 bases fit TRBD1. The CDR3 sequence is 19 residues long. Germline CDR1 reads KGHSH; CDR2 reads LQKENI. V was pared by 3 bases and J by 1 base, with 14 bases of the junction left unmatched. The CDR3 protein is CASSPQGQGPRRSGNTIYF. The DNA for the CDR3 is TGTGCCAGCTCACCTCAAGGACAGGGACCCCGTAGATCTGGAAACACCATATATTTT.